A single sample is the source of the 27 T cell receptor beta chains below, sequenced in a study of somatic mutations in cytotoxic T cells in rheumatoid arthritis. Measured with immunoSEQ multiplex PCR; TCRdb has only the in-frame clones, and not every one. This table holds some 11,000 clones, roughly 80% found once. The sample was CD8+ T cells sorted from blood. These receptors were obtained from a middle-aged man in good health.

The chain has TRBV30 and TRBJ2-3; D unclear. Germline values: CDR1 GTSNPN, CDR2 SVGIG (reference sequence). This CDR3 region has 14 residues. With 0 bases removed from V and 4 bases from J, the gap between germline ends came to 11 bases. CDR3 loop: CAWSVLPGADTQYF. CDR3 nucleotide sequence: TGTGCCTGGAGTGTACTCCCGGGCGCAGATACGCAGTATTTT.

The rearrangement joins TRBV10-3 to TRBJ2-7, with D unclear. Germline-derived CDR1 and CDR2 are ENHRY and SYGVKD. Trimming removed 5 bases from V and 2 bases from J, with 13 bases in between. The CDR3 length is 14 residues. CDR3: CAISSIVGPYEQYF. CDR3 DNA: TGTGCCATCAGTTCGATAGTAGGTCCCTACGAGCAGTACTTC.

The CDR3 DNA reads TGTGCCAGCAGCTTCGGGGAGACCCAGTACTTC. Encoded protein: CASSFGETQYF. This chain connects TRBV5-4 to TRBJ2-5; D gene ambiguous. CDR1 and CDR2 (germline): SGHNT, YYREEE (reference sequence). V dropped 2 bases and J dropped 5 bases, with 4 bases sitting between them. The CDR3 sequence is 11 residues long.

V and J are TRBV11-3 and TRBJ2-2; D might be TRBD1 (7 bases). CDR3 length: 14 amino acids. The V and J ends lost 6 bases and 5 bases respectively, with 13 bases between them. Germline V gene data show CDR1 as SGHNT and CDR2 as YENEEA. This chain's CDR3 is CASSPRGRTGELFF. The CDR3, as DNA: TGTGCCAGCAGTCCCAGGGGGAGGACCGGGGAGCTGTTTTTT.

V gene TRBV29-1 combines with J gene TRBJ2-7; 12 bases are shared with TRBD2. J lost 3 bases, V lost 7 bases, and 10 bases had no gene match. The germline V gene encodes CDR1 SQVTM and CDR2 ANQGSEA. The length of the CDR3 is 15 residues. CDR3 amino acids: CSAVRTSGIGYEQYF. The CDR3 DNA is TGCAGCGCCGTACGGACTAGCGGGATAGGCTACGAGCAGTACTTC.

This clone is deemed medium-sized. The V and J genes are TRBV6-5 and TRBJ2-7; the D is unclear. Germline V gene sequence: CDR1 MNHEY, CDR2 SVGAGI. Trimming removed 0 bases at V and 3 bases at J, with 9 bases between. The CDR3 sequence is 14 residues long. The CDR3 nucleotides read TGTGCCAGCAGTTACTCGATCCCGGGCTACGAGCAGTACTTC. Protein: CASSYSIPGYEQYF.

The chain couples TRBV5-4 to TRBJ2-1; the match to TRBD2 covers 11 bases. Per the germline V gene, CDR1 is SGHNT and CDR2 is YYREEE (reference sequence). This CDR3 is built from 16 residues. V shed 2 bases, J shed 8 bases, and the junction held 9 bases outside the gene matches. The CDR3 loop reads CASSFASGGPPDEQFF. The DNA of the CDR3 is TGTGCCAGCAGCTTCGCTAGCGGGGGGCCCCCCGATGAGCAGTTCTTC.

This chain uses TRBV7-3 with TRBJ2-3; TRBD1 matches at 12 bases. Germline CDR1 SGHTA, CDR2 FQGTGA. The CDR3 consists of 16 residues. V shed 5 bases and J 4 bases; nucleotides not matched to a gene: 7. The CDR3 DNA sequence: TGTGCCAGCAGCCTCCAAGGGACAGGGGGCCCAGATACGCAGTATTTT. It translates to CASSLQGTGGPDTQYF.

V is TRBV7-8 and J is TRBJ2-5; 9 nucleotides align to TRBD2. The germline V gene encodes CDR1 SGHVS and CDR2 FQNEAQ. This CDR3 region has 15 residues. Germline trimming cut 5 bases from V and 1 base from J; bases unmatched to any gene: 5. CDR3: CASSTRTSVQETQYF. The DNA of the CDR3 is TGTGCCAGCAGCACCAGGACTAGCGTCCAAGAGACCCAGTACTTC.

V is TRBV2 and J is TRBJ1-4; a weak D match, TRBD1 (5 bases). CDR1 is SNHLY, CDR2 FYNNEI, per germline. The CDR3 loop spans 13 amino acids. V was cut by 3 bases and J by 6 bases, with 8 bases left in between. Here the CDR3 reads CASSDWGDEKLFF. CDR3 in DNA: TGTGCCAGCAGTGATTGGGGCGATGAAAAACTGTTTTTT.

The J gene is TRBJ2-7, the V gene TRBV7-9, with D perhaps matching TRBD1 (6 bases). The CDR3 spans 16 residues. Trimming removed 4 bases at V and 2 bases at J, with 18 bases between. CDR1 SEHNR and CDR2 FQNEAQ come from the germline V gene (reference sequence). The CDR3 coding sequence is TGTGCCAGCAGCTCATCAACCAGGGGTTCTCCCTACGAGCAGTACTTC. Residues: CASSSSTRGSPYEQYF.

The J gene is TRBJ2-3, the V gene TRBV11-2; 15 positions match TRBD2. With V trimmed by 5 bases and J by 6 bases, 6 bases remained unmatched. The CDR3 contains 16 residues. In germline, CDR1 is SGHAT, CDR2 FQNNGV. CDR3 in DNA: TGTGCCAGCAGCCGGGGACTAGCGGGGGGAGGGGATACGCAGTATTTT. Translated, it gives CASSRGLAGGGDTQYF.

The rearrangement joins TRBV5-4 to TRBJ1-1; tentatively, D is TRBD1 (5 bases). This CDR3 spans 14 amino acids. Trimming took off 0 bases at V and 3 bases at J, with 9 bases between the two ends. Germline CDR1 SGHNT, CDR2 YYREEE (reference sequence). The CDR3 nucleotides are TGTGCCAGCAGCTTGGACGGGGGGTACACTGAAGCTTTCTTT. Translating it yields CASSLDGGYTEAFF.

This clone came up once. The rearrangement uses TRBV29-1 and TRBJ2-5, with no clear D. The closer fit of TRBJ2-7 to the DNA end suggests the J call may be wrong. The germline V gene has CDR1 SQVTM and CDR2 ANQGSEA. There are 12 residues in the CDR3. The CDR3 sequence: CSVEGGRYEQYF. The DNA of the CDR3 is TGCAGCGTTGAAGGGGGTCGATACGAGCAGTACTTC.

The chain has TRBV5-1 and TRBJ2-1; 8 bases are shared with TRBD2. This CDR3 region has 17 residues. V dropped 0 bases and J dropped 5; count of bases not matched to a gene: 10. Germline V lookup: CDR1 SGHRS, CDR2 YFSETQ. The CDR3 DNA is TGCGCCAGCAGCTTGGGACGGGGAGCGGGAGTCGACAATGAGCAGTTCTTC. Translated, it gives CASSLGRGAGVDNEQFF. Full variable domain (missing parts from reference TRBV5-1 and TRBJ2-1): KAGVTQTPRYLIKTRGQQVTLSCSPISGHRSVSWYQQTPGQGLQFLFEYFSETQRNKGNFPGRFSGRQFSNSRSEMNVSTLELGDSALYLCASSLGRGAGVDNEQFFGPGTRLTVL.

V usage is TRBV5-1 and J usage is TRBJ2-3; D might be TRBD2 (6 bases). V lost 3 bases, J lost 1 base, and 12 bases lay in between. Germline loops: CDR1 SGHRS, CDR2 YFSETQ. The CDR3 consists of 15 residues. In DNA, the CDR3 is TGCGCCAGCAGCTCTTATAGCGGACGCACAGATACGCAGTATTTT. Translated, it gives CASSSYSGRTDTQYF.

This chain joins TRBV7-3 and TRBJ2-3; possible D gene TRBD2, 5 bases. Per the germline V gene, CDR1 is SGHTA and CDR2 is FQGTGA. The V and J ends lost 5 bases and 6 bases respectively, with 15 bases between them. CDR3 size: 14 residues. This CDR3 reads CASSREGHKDTQYF. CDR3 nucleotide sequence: TGTGCCAGCAGCCGGGAAGGGCACAAGGATACGCAGTATTTT.

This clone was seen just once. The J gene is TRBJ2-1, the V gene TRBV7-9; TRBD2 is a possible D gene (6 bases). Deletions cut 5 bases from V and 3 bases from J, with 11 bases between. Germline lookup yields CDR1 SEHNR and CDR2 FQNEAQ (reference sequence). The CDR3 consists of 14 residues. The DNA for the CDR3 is TGTGCCAGCAGCCCGGGACTTGGCTACAATGAGCAGTTCTTC. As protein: CASSPGLGYNEQFF.

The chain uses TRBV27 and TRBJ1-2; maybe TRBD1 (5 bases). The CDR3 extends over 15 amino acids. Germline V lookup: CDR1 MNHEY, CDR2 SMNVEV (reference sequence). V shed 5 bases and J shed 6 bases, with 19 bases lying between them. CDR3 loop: CASSPLEGPKHGYTF. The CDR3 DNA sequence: TGTGCCAGCAGTCCCCTTGAGGGACCAAAACATGGCTACACCTTC.

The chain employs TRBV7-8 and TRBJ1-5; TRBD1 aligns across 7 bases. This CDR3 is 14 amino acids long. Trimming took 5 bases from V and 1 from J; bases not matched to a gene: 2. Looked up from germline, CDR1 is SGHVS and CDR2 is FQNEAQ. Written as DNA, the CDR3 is TGTGCCAGCAGCGACAGGGCCAGCAATCAGCCCCAGCATTTT. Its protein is CASSDRASNQPQHF.

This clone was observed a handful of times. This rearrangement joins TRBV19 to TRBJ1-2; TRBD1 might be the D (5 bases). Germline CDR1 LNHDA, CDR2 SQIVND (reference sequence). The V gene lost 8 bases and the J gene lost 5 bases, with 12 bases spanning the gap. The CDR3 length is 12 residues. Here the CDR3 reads CASSPGPYGYTF. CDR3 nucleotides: TGTGCCAGTTCGCCGGGGCCATATGGCTACACCTTC.

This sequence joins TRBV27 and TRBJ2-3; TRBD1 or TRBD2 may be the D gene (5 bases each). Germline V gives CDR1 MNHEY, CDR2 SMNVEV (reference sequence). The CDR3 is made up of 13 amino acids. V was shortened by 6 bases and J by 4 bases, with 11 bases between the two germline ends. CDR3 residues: CASRGLGADTQYF. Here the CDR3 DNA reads TGTGCCAGCAGGGGGCTCGGGGCAGATACGCAGTATTTT.

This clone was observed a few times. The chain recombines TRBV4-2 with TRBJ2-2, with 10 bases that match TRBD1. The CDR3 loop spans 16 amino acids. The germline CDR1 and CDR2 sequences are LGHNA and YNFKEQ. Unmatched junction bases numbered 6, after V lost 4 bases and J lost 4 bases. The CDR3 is CASSPRTGGSTGELFF. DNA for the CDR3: TGTGCCAGCAGCCCGCGGACAGGGGGAAGCACCGGGGAGCTGTTTTTT.

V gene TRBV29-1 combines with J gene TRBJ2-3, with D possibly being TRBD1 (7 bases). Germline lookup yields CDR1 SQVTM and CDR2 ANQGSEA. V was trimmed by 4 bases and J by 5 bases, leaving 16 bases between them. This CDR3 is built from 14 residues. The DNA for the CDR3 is TGCAGCGTTGGAAGGAGGGGGCGAATAGATACGCAGTATTTT. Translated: CSVGRRGRIDTQYF.

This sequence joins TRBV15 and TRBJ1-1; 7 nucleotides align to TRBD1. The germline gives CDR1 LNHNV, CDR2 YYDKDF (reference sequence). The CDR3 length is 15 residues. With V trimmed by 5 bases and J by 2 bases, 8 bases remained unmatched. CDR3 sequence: CATSGRDSLNTEAFF. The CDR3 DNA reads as TGTGCCACCAGCGGCCGGGACAGTCTTAACACTGAAGCTTTCTTT.

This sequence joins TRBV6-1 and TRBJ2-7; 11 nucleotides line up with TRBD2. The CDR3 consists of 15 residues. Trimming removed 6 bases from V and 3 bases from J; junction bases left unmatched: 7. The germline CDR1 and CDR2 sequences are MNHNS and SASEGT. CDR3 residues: CASSLLAGAYYEQYF. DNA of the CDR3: TGTGCCAGCAGCCTACTAGCGGGAGCGTACTACGAGCAGTACTTC.

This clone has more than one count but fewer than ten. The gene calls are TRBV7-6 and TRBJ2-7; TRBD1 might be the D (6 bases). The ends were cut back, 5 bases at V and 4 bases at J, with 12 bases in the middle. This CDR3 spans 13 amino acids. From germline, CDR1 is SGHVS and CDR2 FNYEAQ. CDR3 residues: CASSPSRGYEQYV. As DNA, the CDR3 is TGTGCCAGCAGCCCCTCCAGGGGTTACGAGCAGTACGTC.